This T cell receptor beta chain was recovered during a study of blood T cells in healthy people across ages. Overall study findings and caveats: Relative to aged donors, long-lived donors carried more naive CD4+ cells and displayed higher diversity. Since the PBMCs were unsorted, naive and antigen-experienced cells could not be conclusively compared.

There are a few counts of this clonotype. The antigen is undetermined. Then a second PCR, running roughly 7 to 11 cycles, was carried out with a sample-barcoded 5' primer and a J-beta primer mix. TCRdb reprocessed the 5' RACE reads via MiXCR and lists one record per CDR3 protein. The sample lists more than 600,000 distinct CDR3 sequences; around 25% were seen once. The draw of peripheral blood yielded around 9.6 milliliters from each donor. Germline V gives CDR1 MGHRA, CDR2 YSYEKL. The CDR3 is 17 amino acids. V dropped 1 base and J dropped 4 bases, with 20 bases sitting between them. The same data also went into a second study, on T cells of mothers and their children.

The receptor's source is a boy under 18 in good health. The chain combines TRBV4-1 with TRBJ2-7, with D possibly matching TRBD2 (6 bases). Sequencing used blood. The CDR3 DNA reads TGCGCCAGCAGCCAAGGGAGTTTTGACGGAGGGTGGTACGAGCAGTACTTC. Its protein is CASSQGSFDGGWYEQYF.